This T cell receptor (beta chain) derives from a study of neoadjuvant anti-PD-1 for oral cavity cancer. Study-level background: Most patients had three to four biweekly doses of 3 mg/kg nivolumab before resection. Around day 43, patients without progression received a fourth nivolumab dose before surgery.

Germline CDR1 reads SGHRS; CDR2 reads YFSETQ. Unmatched junction bases numbered 5, after V lost 6 bases and J lost 1 base. This CDR3 has 16 residues. Profiling relied on immunoSEQ multiplex PCR, and the TCRdb table lists in-frame clones only, not all of them. The data show 35,000 to 40,000 clones, with 30% to 40% seen just once and about a sixth held by the top ten. The time point is: after neoadjuvant nivolumab, at surgical resection. These newly diagnosed stage II-IVA oral cavity squamous cell carcinoma patients had no prior systemic or radiation treatment. The rearrangement links TRBV5-1 to TRBJ2-6; 9 nucleotides line up with TRBD1. This clonotype was obtained from a person aged 40 to 85 with oral cavity squamous cell carcinoma. The input for sequencing was tumor tissue, taken after nivolumab (anti-PD-1) treatment. CDR3 residues: CASKNRGPSGANVLTF. The CDR3, as DNA: TGCGCCAGCAAAAACAGGGGGCCGTCTGGGGCCAACGTCCTGACTTTC.